The clone carrying this TCR beta chain was found a few times. Its antigen is undetermined. This record comes from a study of T cell repertoires in cytomegalovirus infection. Study-level background: Alongside well-studied HLA-B-restricted CMV epitopes, recently identified HLA-C-restricted CMV epitopes were also used. It can be stated that public TCR beta signatures indicated CMV infection as well as a matching HLA type.

Study findings and constraints: CMV-specific TCR beta clonotypes restricted by HLA-C were the ones dominating the ex vivo response. CMV carriers having the relevant HLA were flagged by cumulative public TCR beta family frequency.

TCRdb recomputed calls from the reads with MiXCR, one row per CDR3 protein. In the table there are around 710,000 distinct CDR3 sequences, almost 30% of which are singletons. V lost 3 bases, J lost 1 base, and 25 bases stayed unmatched. The germline CDR1 and CDR2 sequences are DFQATT and SNEGSKA (reference sequence). The CDR3 contains 21 residues. The starting material was cultured CD8+ T cells from PBMCs, obtained from culture after CMV antigen stimulation. The chain uses TRBV20-1 and TRBJ1-1, with 8 bases matching TRBD1. This sequence was found in a human donor in good health (CMV status not recorded). Some clones in this sample may be carry-over from other donors' samples. This chain's CDR3 is CSARGTGHDLEPEFTNTEAFF. The CDR3 DNA follows: TGCAGTGCTAGGGGGACAGGACATGACCTTGAGCCGGAATTTACGAACACTGAAGCTTTCTTT.